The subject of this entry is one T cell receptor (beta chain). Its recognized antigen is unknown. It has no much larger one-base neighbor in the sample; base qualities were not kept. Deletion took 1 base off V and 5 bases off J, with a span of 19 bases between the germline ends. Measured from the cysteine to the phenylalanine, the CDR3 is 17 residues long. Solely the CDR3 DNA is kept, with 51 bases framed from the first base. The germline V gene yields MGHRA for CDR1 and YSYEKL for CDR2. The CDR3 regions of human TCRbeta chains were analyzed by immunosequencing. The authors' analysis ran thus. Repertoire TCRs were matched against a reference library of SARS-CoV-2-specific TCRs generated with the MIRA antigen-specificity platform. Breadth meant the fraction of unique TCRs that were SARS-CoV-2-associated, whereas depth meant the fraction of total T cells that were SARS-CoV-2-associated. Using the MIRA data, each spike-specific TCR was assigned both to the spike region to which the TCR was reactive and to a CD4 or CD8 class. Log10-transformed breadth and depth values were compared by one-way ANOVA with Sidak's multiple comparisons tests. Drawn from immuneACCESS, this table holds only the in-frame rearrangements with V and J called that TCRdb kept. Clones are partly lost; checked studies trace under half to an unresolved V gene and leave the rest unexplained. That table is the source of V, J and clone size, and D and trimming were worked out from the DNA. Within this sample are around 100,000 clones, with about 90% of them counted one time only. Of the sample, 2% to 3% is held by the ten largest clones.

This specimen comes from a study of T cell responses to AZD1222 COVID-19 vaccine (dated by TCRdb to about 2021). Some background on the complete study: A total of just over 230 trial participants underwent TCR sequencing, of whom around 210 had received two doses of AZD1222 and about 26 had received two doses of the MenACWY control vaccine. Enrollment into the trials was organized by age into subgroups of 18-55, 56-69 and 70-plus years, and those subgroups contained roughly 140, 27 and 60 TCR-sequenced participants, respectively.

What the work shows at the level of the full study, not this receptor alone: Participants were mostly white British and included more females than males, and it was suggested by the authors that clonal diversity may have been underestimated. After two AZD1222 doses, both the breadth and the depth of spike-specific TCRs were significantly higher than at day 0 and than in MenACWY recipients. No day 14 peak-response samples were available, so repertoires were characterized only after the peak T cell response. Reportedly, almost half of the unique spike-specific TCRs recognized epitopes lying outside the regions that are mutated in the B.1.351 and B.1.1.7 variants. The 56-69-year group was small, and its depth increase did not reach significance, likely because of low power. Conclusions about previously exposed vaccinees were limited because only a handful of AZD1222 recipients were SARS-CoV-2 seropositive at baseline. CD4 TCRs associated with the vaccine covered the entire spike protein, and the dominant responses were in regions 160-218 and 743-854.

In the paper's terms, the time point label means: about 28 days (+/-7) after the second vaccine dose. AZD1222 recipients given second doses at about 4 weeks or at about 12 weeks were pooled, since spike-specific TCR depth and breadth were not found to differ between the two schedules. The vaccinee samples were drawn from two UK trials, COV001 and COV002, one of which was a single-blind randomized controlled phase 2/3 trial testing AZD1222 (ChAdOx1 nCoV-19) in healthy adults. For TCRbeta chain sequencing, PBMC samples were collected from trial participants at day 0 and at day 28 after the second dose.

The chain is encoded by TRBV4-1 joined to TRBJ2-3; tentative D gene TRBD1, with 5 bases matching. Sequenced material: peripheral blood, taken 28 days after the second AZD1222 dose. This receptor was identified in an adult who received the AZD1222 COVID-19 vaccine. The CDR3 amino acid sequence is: CASSQGARGPSGDTQYF. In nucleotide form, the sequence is TGCGCCAGCAGCCAAGGTGCAAGGGGCCCGAGTGGAGATACGCAGTATTTT.